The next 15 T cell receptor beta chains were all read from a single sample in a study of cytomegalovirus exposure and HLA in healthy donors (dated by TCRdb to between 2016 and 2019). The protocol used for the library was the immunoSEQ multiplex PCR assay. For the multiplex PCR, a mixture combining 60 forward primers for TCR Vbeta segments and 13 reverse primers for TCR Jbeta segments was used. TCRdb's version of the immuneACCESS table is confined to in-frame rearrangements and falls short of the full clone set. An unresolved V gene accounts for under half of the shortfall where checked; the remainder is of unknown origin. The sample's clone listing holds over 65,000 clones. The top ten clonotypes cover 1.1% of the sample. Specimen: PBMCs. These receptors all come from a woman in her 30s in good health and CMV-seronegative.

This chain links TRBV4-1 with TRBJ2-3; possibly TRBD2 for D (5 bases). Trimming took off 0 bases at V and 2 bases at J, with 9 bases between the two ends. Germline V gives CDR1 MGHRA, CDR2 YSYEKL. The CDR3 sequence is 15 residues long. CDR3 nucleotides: TGCGCCAGCAGCCAAGAACTAGACAACACAGATACGCAGTATTTT. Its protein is CASSQELDNTDTQYF.

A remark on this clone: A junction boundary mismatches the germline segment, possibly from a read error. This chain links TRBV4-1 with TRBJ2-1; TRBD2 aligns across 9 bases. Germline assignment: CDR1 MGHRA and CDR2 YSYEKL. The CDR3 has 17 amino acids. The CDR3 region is CASSQHGLASSDNEQFF. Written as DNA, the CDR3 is TGCGCCAGCAGCCAACACGGACTAGCGAGCTCCGACAATGAGCAGTTCTTC.

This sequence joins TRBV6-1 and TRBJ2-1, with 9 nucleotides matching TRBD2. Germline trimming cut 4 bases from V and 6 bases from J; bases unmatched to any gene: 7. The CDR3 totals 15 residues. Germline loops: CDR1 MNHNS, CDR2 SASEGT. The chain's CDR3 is CASSVELAGLNEQFF. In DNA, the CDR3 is TGTGCCAGCAGTGTCGAACTAGCGGGCCTCAATGAGCAGTTCTTC.

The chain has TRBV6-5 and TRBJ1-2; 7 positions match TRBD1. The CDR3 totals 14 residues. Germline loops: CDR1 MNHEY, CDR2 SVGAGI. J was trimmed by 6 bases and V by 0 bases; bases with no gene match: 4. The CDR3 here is CASSYSEGADGYTF. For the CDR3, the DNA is TGTGCCAGCAGTTACTCGGAGGGGGCGGATGGCTACACCTTC.

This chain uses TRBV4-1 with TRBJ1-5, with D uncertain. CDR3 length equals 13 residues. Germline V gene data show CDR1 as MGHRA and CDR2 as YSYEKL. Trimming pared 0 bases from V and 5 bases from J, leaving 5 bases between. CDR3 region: CASSQELYQPQHF. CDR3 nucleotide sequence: TGCGCCAGCAGCCAAGAGCTATATCAGCCCCAGCATTTT.

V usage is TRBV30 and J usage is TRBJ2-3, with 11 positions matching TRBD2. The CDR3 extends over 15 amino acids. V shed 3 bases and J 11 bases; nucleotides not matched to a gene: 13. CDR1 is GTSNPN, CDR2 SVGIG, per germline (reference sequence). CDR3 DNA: TGTGCCTGGAGAGTAGTGGGGACTAGCGGCCTGAGGCAGTATTTT. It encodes CAWRVVGTSGLRQYF.

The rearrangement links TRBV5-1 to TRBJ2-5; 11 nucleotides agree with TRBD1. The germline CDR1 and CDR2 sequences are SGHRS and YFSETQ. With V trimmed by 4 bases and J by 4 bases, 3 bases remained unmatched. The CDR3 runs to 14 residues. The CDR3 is CASSLGTGGETQYF. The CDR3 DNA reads TGCGCCAGCAGCCTCGGGACAGGGGGAGAGACCCAGTACTTC.

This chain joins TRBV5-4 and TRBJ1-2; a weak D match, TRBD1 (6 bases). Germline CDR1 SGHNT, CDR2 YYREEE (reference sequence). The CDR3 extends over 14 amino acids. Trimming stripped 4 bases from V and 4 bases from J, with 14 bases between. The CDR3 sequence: CASSHAGTLYGYTF. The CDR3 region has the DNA TGTGCCAGCAGCCATGCCGGGACACTCTATGGCTACACCTTC.

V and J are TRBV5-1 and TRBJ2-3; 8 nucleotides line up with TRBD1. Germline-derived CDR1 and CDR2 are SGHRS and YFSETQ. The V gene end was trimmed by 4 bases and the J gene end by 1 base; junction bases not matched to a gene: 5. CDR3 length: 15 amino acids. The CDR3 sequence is CASSVMGQGTDTQYF. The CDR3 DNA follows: TGCGCCAGCAGCGTGATGGGACAGGGCACAGATACGCAGTATTTT.

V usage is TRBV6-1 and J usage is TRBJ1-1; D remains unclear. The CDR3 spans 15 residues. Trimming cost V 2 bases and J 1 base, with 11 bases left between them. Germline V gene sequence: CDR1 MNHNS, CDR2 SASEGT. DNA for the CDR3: TGTGCCAGCAGTGAACTCCCTACGCCGAACACTGAAGCTTTCTTT. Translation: CASSELPTPNTEAFF.

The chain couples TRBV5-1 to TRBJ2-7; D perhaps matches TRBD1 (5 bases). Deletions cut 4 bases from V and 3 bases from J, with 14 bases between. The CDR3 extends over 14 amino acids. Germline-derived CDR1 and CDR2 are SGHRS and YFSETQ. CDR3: CASSLTGHLYEQYF. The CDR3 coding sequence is TGCGCCAGCAGCCTGACCGGACATCTCTACGAGCAGTACTTC. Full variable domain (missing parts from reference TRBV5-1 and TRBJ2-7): KAGVTQTPRYLIKTRGQQVTLSCSPISGHRSVSWYQQTPGQGLQFLFEYFSETQRNKGNFPGRFSGRQFSNSRSEMNVSTLELGDSALYLCASSLTGHLYEQYFGPGTRLTVT.

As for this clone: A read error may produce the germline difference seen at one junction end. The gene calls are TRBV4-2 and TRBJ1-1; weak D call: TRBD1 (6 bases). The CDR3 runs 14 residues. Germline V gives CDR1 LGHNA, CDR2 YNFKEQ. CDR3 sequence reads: CASSQDRGGTEDFF. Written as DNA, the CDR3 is TGTGCCAGCAGCCAAGACAGGGGTGGAACTGAAGATTTCTTT.

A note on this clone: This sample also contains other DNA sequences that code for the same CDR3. Here the CDR3 reads CASSLATGGTEAFF. The CDR3 coding sequence is TGTGCCAGCAGCTTAGCGACGGGGGGGACTGAAGCTTTCTTT. This chain links TRBV7-9 with TRBJ1-1, with a weak D call TRBD1 (5 bases). Germline V lookup: CDR1 SEHNR, CDR2 FQNEAQ (reference sequence). This CDR3 has 14 amino acids. With 0 bases removed from V and 5 bases from J, the gap between germline ends came to 10 bases.

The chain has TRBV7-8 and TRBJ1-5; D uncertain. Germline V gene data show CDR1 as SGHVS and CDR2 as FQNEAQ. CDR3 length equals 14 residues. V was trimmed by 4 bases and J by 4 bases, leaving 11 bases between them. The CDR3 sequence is CASSSFGINQPQHF. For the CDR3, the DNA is TGTGCCAGCAGCTCCTTCGGGATAAATCAGCCCCAGCATTTT.

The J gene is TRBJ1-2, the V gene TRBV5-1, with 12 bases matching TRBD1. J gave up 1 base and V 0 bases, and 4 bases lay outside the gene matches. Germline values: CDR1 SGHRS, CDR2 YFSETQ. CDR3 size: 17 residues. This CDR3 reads CASSLAGQGAGNYGYTF. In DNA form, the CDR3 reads TGCGCCAGCAGCTTGGCGGGACAGGGGGCTGGTAACTATGGCTACACCTTC.